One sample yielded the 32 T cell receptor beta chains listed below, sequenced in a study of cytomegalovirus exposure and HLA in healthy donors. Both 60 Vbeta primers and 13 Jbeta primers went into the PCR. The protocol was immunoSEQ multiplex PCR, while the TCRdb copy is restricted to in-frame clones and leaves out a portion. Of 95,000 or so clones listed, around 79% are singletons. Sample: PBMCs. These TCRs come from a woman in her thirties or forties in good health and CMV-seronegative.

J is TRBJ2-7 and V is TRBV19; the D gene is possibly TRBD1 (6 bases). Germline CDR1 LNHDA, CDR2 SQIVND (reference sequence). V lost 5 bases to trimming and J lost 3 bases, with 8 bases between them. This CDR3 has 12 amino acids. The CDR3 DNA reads TGTGCCAGTAGTTTACAGGGCTACGAGCAGTACTTC. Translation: CASSLQGYEQYF. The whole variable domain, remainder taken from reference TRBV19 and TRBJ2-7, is DGGITQSPKYLFRKEGQNVTLSCEQNLNHDAMYWYRQDPGQGLRLIYYSQIVNDFQKGDIAEGYSVSREKKESFPLTVTSAQKNPTAFYLCASSLQGYEQYFGPGTRLTVT.

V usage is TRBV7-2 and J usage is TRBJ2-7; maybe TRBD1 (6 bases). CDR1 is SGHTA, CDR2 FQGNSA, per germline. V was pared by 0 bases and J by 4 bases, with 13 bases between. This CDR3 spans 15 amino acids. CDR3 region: CASSLAGTRAYEQYF. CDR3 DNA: TGTGCCAGCAGCTTAGCCGGGACAAGAGCTTACGAGCAGTACTTC.

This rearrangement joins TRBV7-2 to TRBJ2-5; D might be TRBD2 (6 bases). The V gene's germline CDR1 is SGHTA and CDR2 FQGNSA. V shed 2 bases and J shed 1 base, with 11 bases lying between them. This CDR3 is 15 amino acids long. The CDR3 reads CASSLRRGSQETQYF. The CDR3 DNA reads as TGTGCCAGCAGCTTACGGCGGGGATCCCAAGAGACCCAGTACTTC.

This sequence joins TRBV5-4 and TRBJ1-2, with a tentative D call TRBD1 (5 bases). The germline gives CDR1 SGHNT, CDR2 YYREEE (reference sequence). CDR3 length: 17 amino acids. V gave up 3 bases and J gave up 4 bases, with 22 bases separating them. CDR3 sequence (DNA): TGTGCCAGCAGCTCCGACCTTGGCAGGGCCAAGGGCTATGGCTACACCTTC. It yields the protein CASSSDLGRAKGYGYTF.

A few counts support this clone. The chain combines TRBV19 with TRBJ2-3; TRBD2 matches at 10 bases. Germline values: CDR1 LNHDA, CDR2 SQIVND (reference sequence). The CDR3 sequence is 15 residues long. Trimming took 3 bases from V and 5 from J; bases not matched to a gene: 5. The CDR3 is CASSIGLAGVDTQYF. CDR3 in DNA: TGTGCCAGTAGTATCGGGCTAGCGGGGGTAGATACGCAGTATTTT.

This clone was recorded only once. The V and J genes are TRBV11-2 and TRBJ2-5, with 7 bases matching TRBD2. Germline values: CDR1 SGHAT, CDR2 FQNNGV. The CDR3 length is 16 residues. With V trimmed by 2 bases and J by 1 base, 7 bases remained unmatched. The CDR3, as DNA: TGTGCCAGCAGCTTATATCAAGCGGGGACCCAAGAGACCCAGTACTTC. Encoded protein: CASSLYQAGTQETQYF.

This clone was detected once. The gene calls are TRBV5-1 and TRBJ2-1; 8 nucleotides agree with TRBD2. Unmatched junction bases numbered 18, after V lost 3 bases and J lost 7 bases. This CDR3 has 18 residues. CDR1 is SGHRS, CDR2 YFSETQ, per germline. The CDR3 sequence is CASSSYSFTSGLGNEQFF. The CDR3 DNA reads TGCGCCAGCAGCTCTTACTCCTTTACTAGCGGCCTGGGGAATGAGCAGTTCTTC.

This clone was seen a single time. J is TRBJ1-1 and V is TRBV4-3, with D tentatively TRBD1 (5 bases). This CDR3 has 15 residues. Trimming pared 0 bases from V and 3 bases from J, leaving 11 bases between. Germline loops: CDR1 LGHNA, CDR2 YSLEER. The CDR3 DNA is TGCGCCAGCAGCCAAGATTTCAGGGTATACACTGAAGCTTTCTTT. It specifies CASSQDFRVYTEAFF.

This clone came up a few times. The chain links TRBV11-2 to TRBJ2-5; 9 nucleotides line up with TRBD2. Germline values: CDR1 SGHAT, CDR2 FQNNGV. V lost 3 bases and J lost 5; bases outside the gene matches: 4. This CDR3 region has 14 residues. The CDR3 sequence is CASSFSGGVETQYF. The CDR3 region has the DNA TGTGCCAGCAGCTTTAGCGGGGGTGTGGAGACCCAGTACTTC.

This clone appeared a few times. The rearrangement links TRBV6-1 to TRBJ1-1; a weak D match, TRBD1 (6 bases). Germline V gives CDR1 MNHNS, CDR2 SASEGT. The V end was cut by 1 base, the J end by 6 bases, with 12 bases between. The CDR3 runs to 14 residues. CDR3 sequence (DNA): TGTGCCAGCAGTGAAGTGGGGGCTACCTCTGAAGCTTTCTTT. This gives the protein CASSEVGATSEAFF.

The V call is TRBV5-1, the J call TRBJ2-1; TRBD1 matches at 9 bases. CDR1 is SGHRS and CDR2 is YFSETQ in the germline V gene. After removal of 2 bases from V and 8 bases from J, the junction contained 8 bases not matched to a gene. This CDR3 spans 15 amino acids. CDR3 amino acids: CASSFPGTGSDEQFF. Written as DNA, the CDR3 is TGCGCCAGCAGCTTCCCCGGGACAGGGTCGGATGAGCAGTTCTTC. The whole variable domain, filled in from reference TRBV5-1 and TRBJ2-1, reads KAGVTQTPRYLIKTRGQQVTLSCSPISGHRSVSWYQQTPGQGLQFLFEYFSETQRNKGNFPGRFSGRQFSNSRSEMNVSTLELGDSALYLCASSFPGTGSDEQFFGPGTRLTVL.

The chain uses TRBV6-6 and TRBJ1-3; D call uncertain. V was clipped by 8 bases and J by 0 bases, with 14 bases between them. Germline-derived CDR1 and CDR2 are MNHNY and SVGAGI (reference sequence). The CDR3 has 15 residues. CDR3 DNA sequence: TGTGCCAGCGCGCCGCCACGGTACTCTGGAAACACCATATATTTT. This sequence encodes CASAPPRYSGNTIYF.

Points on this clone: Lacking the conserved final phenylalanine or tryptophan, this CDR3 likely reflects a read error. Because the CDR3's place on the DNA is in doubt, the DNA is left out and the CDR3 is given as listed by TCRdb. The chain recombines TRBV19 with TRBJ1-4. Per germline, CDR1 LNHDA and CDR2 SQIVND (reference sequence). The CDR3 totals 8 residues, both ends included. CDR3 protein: CASNIPGV.

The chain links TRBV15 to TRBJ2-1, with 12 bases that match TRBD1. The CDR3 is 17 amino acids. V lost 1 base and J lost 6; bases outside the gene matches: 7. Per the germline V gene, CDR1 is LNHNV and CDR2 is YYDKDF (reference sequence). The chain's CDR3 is CATSRAGGQGAVNEQFF. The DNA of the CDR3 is TGTGCCACCAGCAGAGCAGGGGGACAGGGGGCTGTCAATGAGCAGTTCTTC.

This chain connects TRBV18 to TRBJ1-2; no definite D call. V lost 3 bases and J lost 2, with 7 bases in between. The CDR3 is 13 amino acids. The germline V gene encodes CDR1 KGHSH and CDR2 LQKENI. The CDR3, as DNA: TGTGCCAGCTCACCCGAGTTAAACTATGGCTACACCTTC. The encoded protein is CASSPELNYGYTF.

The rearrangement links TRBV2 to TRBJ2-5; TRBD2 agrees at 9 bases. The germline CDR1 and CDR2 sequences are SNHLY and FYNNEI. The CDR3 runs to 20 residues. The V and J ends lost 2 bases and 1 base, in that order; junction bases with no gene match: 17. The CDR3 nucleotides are TGTGCCAGCAGTGAACGAAGGCCCGGGGGTAGCGGGGGACCCCAAGAGACCCAGTACTTC. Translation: CASSERRPGGSGGPQETQYF. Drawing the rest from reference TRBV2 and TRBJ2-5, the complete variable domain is EPEVTQTPSHQVTQMGQEVILRCVPISNHLYFYWYRQILGQKVEFLVSFYNNEISEKSEIFDDQFSVERPDGSNFTLKIRSTKLEDSAMYFCASSERRPGGSGGPQETQYFGPGTRLLVL.

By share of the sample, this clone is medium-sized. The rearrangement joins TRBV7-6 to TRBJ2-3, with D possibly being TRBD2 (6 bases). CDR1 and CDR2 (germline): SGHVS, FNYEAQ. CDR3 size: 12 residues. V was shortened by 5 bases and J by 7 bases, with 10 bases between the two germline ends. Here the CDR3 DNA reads TGTGCCAGCAGCCACCGGGACTATACGCAGTATTTT. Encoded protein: CASSHRDYTQYF.

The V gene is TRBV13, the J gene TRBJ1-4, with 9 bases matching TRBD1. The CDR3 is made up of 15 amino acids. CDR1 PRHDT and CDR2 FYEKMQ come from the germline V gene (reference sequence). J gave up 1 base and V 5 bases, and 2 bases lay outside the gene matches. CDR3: CASSHRGRTNEKLFF. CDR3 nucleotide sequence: TGTGCCAGCAGCCACAGGGGGCGAACTAATGAAAAACTGTTTTTT.

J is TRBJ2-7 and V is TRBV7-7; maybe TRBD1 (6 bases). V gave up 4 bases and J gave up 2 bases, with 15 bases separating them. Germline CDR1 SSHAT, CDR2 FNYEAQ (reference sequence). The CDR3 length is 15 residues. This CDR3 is CASSSRVGAPYEQYF. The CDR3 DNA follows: TGTGCCAGCAGCTCTCGGGTGGGGGCTCCCTACGAGCAGTACTTC.

The CDR3 bases are TGTGCCAGCAGCAACAGCCCCCAGCGGAACGAGCAGTACTTC. Translated, it gives CASSNSPQRNEQYF. The rearrangement links TRBV7-9 to TRBJ2-7; tentative D call: TRBD2 (5 bases). V was pared by 5 bases and J by 5 bases, with 16 bases between. Germline loops: CDR1 SEHNR, CDR2 FQNEAQ (reference sequence). CDR3 length: 14 amino acids.

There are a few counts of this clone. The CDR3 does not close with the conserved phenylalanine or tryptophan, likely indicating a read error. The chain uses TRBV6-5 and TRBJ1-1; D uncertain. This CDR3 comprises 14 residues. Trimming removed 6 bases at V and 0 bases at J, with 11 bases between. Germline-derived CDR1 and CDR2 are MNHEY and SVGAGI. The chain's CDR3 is CASRPGALNTEAFV. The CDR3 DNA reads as TGTGCCAGCAGGCCTGGAGCGTTGAACACTGAAGCTTTCGTT.

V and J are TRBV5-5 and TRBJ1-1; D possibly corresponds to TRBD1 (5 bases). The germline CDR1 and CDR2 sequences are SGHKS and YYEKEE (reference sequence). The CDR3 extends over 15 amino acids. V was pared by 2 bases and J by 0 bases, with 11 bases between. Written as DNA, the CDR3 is TGTGCCAGCAGCTTACAGGTTAGCATGAACACTGAAGCTTTCTTT. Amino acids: CASSLQVSMNTEAFF.

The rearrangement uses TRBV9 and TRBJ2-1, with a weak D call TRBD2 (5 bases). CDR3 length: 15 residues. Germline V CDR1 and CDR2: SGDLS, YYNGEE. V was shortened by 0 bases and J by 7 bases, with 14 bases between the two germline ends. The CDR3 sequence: CASSVGGKANNEQFF. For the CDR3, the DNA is TGTGCCAGCAGCGTAGGAGGGAAAGCGAATAATGAGCAGTTCTTC.

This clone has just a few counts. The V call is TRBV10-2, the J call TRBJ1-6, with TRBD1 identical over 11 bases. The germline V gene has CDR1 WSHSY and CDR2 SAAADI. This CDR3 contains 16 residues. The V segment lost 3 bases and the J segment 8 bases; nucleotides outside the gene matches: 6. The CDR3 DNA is TGCGCCAGCAGTGACTTGGACAGGGGGCAACATTCACCCCTCCACTTT. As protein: CASSDLDRGQHSPLHF.

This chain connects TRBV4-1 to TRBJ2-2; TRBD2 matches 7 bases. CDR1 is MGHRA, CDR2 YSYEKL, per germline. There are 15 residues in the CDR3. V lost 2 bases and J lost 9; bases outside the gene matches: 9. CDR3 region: CASSQLAAAFRELFF. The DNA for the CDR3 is TGCGCCAGCAGCCAACTAGCGGCCGCCTTCAGGGAGCTGTTTTTT.

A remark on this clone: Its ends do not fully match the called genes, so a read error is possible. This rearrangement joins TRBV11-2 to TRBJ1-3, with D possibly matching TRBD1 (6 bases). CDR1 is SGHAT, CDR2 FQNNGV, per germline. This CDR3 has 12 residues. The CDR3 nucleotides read TGTGCCAGCAGCTTAGCCCAACAGGGTAGGGATTTT. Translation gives CASSLAQQGRDF. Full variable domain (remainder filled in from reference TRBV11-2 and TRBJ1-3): EAGVAQSPRYKIIEKRQSVAFWCNPISGHATLYWYQQILGQGPKLLIQFQNNGVVDDSQLPKDRFSAERLKGVDSTLKIQPAKLEDSAVYLCASSLAQQGRDFGEGSWLTVV.

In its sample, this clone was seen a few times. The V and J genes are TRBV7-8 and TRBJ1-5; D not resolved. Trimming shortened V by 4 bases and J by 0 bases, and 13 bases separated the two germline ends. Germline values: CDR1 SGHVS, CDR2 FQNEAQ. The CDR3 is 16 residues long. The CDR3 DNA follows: TGTGCCAGCAGCTCCCCCATGGGCCATAGCAATCAGCCCCAGCATTTT. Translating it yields CASSSPMGHSNQPQHF. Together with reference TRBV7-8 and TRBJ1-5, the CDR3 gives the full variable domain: GAGVSQSPRYKVAKRGQDVALRCDPISGHVSLFWYQQALGQGPEFLTYFQNEAQLDKSGLPSDRFFAERPEGSVSTLKIQRTQQEDSAVYLCASSSPMGHSNQPQHFGDGTRLSIL.

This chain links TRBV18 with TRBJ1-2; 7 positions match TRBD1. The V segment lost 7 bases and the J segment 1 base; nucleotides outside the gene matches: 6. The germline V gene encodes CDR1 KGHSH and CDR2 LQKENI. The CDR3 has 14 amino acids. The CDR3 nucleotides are TGTGCCAGCTTCGAAACAGGGGTTAACTATGGCTACACCTTC. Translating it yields CASFETGVNYGYTF.

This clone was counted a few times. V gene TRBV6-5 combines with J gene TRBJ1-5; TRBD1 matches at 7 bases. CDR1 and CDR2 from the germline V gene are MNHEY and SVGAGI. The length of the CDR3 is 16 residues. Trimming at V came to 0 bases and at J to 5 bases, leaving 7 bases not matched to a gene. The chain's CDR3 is CASSYSAGGKDQPQHF. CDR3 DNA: TGTGCCAGCAGTTACTCGGCAGGGGGTAAGGATCAGCCCCAGCATTTT.

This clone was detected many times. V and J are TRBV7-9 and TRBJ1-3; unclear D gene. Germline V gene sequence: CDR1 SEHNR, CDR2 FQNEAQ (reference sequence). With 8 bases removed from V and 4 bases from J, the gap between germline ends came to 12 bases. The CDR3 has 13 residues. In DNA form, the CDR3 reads TGTGCCAGCCAGAGGGCAGCCGGAAACACCATATATTTT. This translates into CASQRAAGNTIYF.

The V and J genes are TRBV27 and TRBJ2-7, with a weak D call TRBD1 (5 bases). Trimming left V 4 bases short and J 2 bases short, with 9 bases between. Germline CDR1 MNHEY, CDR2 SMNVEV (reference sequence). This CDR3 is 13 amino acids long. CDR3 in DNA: TGTGCCAGCAGTTCAGGGTTCCCCTACGAGCAGTACTTC. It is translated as CASSSGFPYEQYF.

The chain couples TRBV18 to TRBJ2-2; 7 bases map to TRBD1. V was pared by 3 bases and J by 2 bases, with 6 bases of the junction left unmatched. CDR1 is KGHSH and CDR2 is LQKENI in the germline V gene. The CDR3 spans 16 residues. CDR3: CASSPQGTVNTGELFF. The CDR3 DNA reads TGTGCCAGCTCACCGCAAGGGACAGTAAACACCGGGGAGCTGTTTTTT.